This T cell receptor (beta chain) was found in a study of cytomegalovirus exposure and HLA in healthy donors. Study-wide context: An early release of data contained 70 million to 95 million unique TCRs, which came from HLA-typed donors.

CDR1 is KGHSY, CDR2 FQNENV, per germline. V was shortened by 4 bases and J by 2 bases, with 13 bases between the two germline ends. The CDR3 runs 15 residues. The primer mix had 60 Vbeta and 13 Jbeta primers. Per the authors' pipeline: About 12 million of the about 80 million unique TCR beta chains counted in a later analysis were shared. Clones were read by immunoSEQ multiplex PCR, and TCRdb kept only the in-frame ones, dropping some. The D gene and trimming were derived from the DNA, and the V and J assignments and clone size from that table. The sample contains under 200,000 clones, 65% to 85% of which appear only once. Only a few counts were recorded for this clone.

The chain joins TRBV16 to TRBJ2-3; TRBD1 is a possible D gene (5 bases). The sample taken for sequencing was PBMCs. This sequence originates from a woman in her 50s in good health and CMV-seropositive. The CDR3 sequence is CASSPPSRVTDTQYF. DNA of the CDR3: TGTGCCAGCAGCCCCCCCTCCAGGGTCACAGATACGCAGTATTTT.